The rows below give T cell receptor beta chains drawn from one sample of a study of T cell changes during pregnancy in multiple sclerosis. The protocol was immunoSEQ multiplex PCR, while the TCRdb copy is restricted to in-frame clones and leaves out a portion. The sample holds about 26,000 clones, 75% to 90% seen once. Sequences were derived from CD8+ T cells from peripheral blood mononuclear cells, sampled in the second trimester of pregnancy. The receptor source for this set is a female donor with multiple sclerosis, enrolled in a pregnancy study. CDR3s include the opening cysteine and the closing phenylalanine or tryptophan. Each record gives: J gene, clone size, V gene, D gene, CDR3 DNA, CDR3 protein. D genes are given only for firm matches. A row's size may be missing; if present it is once, few, many or a size class.

TRBJ2-1 | NA | TRBV9 | NA | TGTGCCAGCAGCGTAGCTGGCGTGGCAGGTAATGAGCAGTTCTTC | CASSVAGVAGNEQFF
TRBJ2-5 | NA | TRBV7-2 | NA | TGTGCCAGCAGCTTCGGGGGGCGGGAGACCCAGTACTTC | CASSFGGRETQYF
TRBJ2-1 | once | TRBV28 | TRBD2 | TGTGCCAGCAGCGCAGCGTTCCGGACTAGCGGGAGAGAAACCATTTGGGAGCAGTTCTTC | CASSAAFRTSGRETIWEQFF
TRBJ2-3 | medium-sized | TRBV7-9 | TRBD2 | TGTGCCAGCAGCCCGCGGACTAGCGGGAGGTGGGCAGATACGCAGTATTTT | CASSPRTSGRWADTQYF
TRBJ1-1 | NA | TRBV19 | NA | TGTGCCAGTAGTGAGACAGAGAACACTGAAGCTTTCTTT | CASSETENTEAFF
TRBJ1-2 | NA | TRBV29-1 | NA | TGCACTTCGGGGGGCCAGGATGGCTACACCTTC | CTSGGQDGYTF
TRBJ1-3 | NA | TRBV28 | NA | TGTGCCAGCGGAGGGCGGGACTCTGGAAACACCATATATTTT | CASGGRDSGNTIYF
TRBJ2-2 | NA | TRBV15 | NA | TGTGCCACCAGCGGTTCGGACAGACAACCCTATAACACCGGGGAGCTGTTTTTT | CATSGSDRQPYNTGELFF
TRBJ2-7 | NA | TRBV28 | NA | TGTGCCAGCAGTGAAATAGGTTCGGGGGTTTGGTCCAACTACGAGCAGTACTTC | CASSEIGSGVWSNYEQYF
TRBJ2-3 | NA | TRBV5-4 | TRBD1 | TGTGCCAGCAGTGGACAGGGGAATACGCAGTATTTT | CASSGQGNTQYF
TRBJ2-1 | NA | TRBV15 | TRBD2 | TGTGCCACCAGCAGAGAACTAGCGGGACAGGATGAGCAGTTCTTC | CATSRELAGQDEQFF
TRBJ1-2 | NA | TRBV9 | TRBD1 | TGTGCCAGCAGCGTAGCACCCGACAGGGGGAATGATGAGCCTGGCTACACCTTC | CASSVAPDRGNDEPGYTF
TRBJ2-7 | NA | TRBV21-1 | NA | TGTGCCAGCAGCAAAGGATCTGAGGCTAGCGGAGCCGGTCCCAAAGGCTTC | CASSKGSEASGAGPKGF
TRBJ2-2 | NA | TRBV30 | NA | TGTGCCTGGAGTATAATTAACACCGGGGAGCTGTTTTTT | CAWSIINTGELFF
TRBJ1-1 | NA | TRBV5-1 | TRBD1 | TGCGCCAGCAGCCCCCGACAGGGAATAATGAACACTGAAGCTTTCTTT | CASSPRQGIMNTEAFF
TRBJ2-1 | NA | TRBV6-1 | NA | TGTGCCAGCAGTGAACCCTCCGACAGGTACAATGAGCAGTTCTTC | CASSEPSDRYNEQFF
TRBJ2-3 | few | TRBV6-4 | TRBD1 | TGTGCCAGCAGTGACAAGGGGGCGACAGATACGCAGTATTTT | CASSDKGATDTQYF
TRBJ2-1 | NA | TRBV27 | TRBD2 | TGTGCCAGCAGTTTATCGGGAGGGGAGACCTACAATGAGCAGTTCTTC | CASSLSGGETYNEQFF
TRBJ2-3 | NA | TRBV2 | TRBD2 | TGTGCCAGCAGTTATAAGACTAGCGGTTCTGCAGATACGCAGTATTTT | CASSYKTSGSADTQYF
TRBJ2-3 | NA | TRBV6-1 | TRBD2 | TGTGCCAGCAGTGACGGGACTAGCGGGAGTTGGGCAGATACGCAGTATTTT | CASSDGTSGSWADTQYF
TRBJ2-6 | NA | TRBV29-1 | TRBD1 | TGCAGCGTTGAAGATCGACAGGGGGCTGGGGCCAACGTCCTGACTTTC | CSVEDRQGAGANVLTF
TRBJ2-2 | NA | TRBV28 | NA | TGTGCCAGCAGTTTAGGGGCCACCGGGGAGCTGTTTTTT | CASSLGATGELFF
TRBJ2-3 | NA | TRBV11-1 | NA | TGTGCCAGCAGGACGGGAGATGTCAGCACAGATACGCAGTATTTT | CASRTGDVSTDTQYF
TRBJ2-7 | NA | TRBV28 | TRBD2 | TGTGCCAGCAGTTTTCGGGGCGGGAGGGCCTACGAGCAGTACTTC | CASSFRGGRAYEQYF
TRBJ2-2 | NA | TRBV18 | NA | TGTGCCAGCTCACCAATTTCCGGGAGTACGAACACCGGGGAGCTGTTTTTT | CASSPISGSTNTGELFF
TRBJ1-5 | NA | TRBV7-9 | TRBD1 | TGTGCCAGCGGGACAGGGGATAATCAGCCCCAGCATTTT | CASGTGDNQPQHF